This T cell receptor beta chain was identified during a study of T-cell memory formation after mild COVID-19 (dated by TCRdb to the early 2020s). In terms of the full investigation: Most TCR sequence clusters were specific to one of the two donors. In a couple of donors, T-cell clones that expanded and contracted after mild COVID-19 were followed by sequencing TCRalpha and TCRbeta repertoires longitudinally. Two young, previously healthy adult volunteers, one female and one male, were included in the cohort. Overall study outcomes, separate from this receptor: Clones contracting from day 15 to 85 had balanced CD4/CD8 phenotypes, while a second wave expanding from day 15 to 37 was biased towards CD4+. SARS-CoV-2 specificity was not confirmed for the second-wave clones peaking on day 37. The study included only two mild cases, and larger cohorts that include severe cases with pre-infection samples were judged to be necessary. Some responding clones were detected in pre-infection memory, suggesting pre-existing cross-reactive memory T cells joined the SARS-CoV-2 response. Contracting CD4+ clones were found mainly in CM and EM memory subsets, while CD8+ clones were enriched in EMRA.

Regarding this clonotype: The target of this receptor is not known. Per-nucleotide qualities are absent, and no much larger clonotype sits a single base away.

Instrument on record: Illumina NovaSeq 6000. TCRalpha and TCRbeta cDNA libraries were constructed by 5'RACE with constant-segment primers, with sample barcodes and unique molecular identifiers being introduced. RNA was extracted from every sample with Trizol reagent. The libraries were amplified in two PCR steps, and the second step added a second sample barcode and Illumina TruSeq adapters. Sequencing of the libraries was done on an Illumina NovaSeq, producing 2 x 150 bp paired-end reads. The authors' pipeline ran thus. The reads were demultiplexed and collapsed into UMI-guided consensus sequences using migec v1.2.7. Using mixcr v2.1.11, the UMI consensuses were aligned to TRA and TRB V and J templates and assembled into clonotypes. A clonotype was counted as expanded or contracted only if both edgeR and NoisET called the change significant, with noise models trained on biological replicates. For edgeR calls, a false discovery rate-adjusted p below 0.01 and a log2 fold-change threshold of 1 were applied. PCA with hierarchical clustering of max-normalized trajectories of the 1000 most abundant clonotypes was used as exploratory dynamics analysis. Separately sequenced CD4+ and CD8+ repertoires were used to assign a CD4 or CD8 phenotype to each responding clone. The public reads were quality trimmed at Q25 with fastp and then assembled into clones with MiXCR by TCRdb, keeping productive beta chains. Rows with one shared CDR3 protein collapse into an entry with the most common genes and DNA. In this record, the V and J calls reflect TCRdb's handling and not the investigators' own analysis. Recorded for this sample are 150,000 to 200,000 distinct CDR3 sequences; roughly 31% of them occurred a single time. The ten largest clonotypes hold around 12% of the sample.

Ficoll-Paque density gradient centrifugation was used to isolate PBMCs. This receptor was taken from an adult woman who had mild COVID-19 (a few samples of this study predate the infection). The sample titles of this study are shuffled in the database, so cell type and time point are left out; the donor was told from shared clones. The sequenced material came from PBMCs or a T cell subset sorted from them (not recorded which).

The CDR3 region: CASSPETGAGTEAFF. The nucleotide sequence reads as follows: TGTGCCAGCAGCCCAGAGACAGGGGCGGGTACTGAAGCTTTCTTT. The receptor chain draws on TRBV7-8 and TRBJ1-1; 8 nucleotides in the junction match TRBD1. V has 5 bases trimmed and J has 5 bases trimmed; junction bases matching no gene number 10. CDR1 and CDR2 are drawn from the germline V gene: SGHVS, FQNEAQ. The CDR3 measures 15 amino acids from cysteine to phenylalanine. Of the read, only the CDR3 DNA is kept; its 45 bases are in frame from base 1.